Each of the 10 T cell receptor beta chains below was sequenced from the same sample in a study of early T cells in non-severe SARS-CoV-2 infection (dated by TCRdb to the early 2020s). Library preparation was by 5' RACE. Sequencing was performed on a NextSeq 500. Clones were called with MiXCR by TCRdb after fastp trimmed the public reads at Q25, and only in-frame beta chains were retained. Each entry is one CDR3 protein sequence, shown with its most common DNA and genes. The sample table holds approximately 35,000 distinct CDR3 sequences, of which around 5.8% were seen once. 5% to 5.5% of the sample rests with the top ten. Specimen: whole blood. Receptors originate from an adult who was a healthcare worker with PCR-confirmed SARS-CoV-2 infection or an uninfected control (not recorded which).

This clonotype has at least ten counts. This rearrangement joins TRBV6-1 to TRBJ1-2; D gene unclear. CDR1 and CDR2 from the germline V gene are MNHNS and SASEGT. The V and J ends lost 10 bases and 2 bases respectively, with 14 bases between them. The CDR3 runs to 13 residues. The CDR3 here is CATQTDTNYGYTF. As DNA, the CDR3 is TGTGCCACCCAAACCGACACCAACTATGGCTACACCTTC.

This clonotype was counted at least ten times. This chain joins TRBV6-6 and TRBJ2-7; perhaps TRBD1 as D (6 bases). Trimming pared 7 bases from V and 1 base from J, leaving 11 bases between. Germline lookup yields CDR1 MNHNY and CDR2 SVGAGI (reference sequence). This CDR3 is 13 amino acids long. CDR3 sequence: CASKQQGSYEQYV. The CDR3 DNA reads as TGTGCCAGCAAACAACAGGGATCCTACGAGCAGTACGTC.

This clonotype showed up many times. This rearrangement joins TRBV13 to TRBJ2-3; tentatively, D is TRBD2 (5 bases). With 1 base removed from V and 0 bases from J, the gap between germline ends came to 8 bases. CDR1 and CDR2 from the germline V gene are PRHDT and FYEKMQ (reference sequence). The CDR3 spans 15 residues. The CDR3 spells CASSLARASTDTQYF. The CDR3 DNA reads as TGTGCCAGCAGCTTAGCGCGGGCCAGCACAGATACGCAGTATTTT.

The rearrangement links TRBV12-3 or TRBV12-4 to TRBJ2-1, with 7 bases identical to TRBD2. CDR3 length: 11 amino acids. With 6 bases clipped from V and 13 bases from J, the junction kept 6 bases outside the gene matches. The CDR3 nucleotides read TGTGCCAGCAGGGGAGGACTAGACCAGTTCTTC. This gives the protein CASRGGLDQFF.

This clonotype was counted at least ten times. The chain is built from TRBV7-7 and TRBJ2-2; D ambiguous. The CDR3 consists of 12 residues. CDR1 is SSHAT, CDR2 FNYEAQ, per germline (reference sequence). The CDR3 DNA sequence: TGTGCTAGCTCCCCCCGTCCCGGGGAGCTGTTTTTT. Its translation is CASSPRPGELFF.

This clonotype appeared many times. The gene calls are TRBV20-1 and TRBJ2-3; TRBD2 might be the D (6 bases). V was cut by 6 bases and J by 1 base, with 17 bases left in between. CDR1 and CDR2 (germline): DFQATT, SNEGSKA (reference sequence). CDR3 length: 15 residues. CDR3 sequence: CSAQRPAGRTDTQYF. DNA of the CDR3: TGCAGTGCGCAACGTCCCGCGGGGCGCACAGATACGCAGTATTTT.

Only a few counts were recorded for this clonotype. The chain has TRBV7-7 and TRBJ1-1; D remains ambiguous. Germline V gene lookup returns CDR1 SSHAT and CDR2 FNYEAQ (reference sequence). This CDR3 is 13 amino acids long. V lost 2 bases, J lost 4 bases, and 8 bases lay in between. This CDR3 reads CASSLLESTEAFF. The CDR3, as DNA: TGTGCCAGCAGCTTATTGGAGAGCACTGAAGCTTTCTTT.

The J gene is TRBJ2-1, the V gene TRBV11-2, with D possibly TRBD2 on 5 matching bases. The V end lost 2 bases, the J end lost 7 bases, and 21 bases lay between the germline ends. The germline gives CDR1 SGHAT, CDR2 FQNNGV. The CDR3 length is 17 residues. CDR3: CASSLSAYPSLGNEQFF. The CDR3, as DNA: TGTGCCAGCAGCTTATCGGCGTACCCATCACTAGGGAATGAGCAGTTCTTC.

Many counts were recorded for this clonotype. This chain connects TRBV6-1 to TRBJ2-7; TRBD1 aligns across 10 bases. Germline values: CDR1 MNHNS, CDR2 SASEGT. V was pared by 4 bases and J by 3 bases, with 6 bases of the junction left unmatched. This CDR3 region has 15 residues. The CDR3 sequence: CASSGPGQGIYEQYF. For the CDR3, the DNA is TGTGCCAGCAGTGGGCCGGGACAGGGGATCTACGAGCAGTACTTC.

This clonotype was seen ten or more times. This sequence joins TRBV27 and TRBJ2-7, with a weak D call TRBD2 (6 bases). The CDR3 sequence is 15 residues long. Germline V gene lookup returns CDR1 MNHEY and CDR2 SMNVEV (reference sequence). Trimming left V 4 bases short and J 3 bases short, with 16 bases between. The CDR3 bases are TGTGCCAGCAGTTCAAGACCGGGACTTGTCTACGAGCAGTACTTC. It yields the protein CASSSRPGLVYEQYF.